The 18 T cell receptor beta chains listed next were all sequenced from one sample in a study of blood T cells in healthy people across ages. The use of a sample-barcoded 5' primer and a J-beta primer mix characterized a second PCR of roughly 7 to 11 cycles. One entry per CDR3 protein results from TCRdb running MiXCR on the 5' RACE reads. The top ten hold under 5% of the sample, which has over a million distinct CDR3 sequences, roughly 43% seen once. The sample was blood. The receptors derive from a woman aged 18-35 years in good health.

The V gene is TRBV7-8, the J gene TRBJ1-4; D not resolved. The CDR3 is 16 residues long. The germline V gene encodes CDR1 SGHVS and CDR2 FQNEAQ. Trimming stripped 2 bases from V and 3 bases from J, with 13 bases between. The CDR3 here is CASSLNRQISNEKLFF. The CDR3 region has the DNA TGTGCCAGCAGCTTAAATAGGCAGATTTCTAATGAAAAACTGTTTTTT.

This chain links TRBV4-3 with TRBJ2-7; 9 bases align to TRBD1. The germline gives CDR1 LGHNA, CDR2 YSLEER. The V and J ends lost 0 bases and 3 bases, in that order; junction bases with no gene match: 3. The CDR3 runs 15 residues. CDR3 coding DNA: TGCGCCAGCAGCCAAGAAGGGACAGGGAACTACGAGCAGTACTTC. It is translated as CASSQEGTGNYEQYF.

This clonotype was observed a handful of times. The rearrangement uses TRBV20-1 and TRBJ1-6; D not certain. This CDR3 region has 14 residues. Germline V gene data show CDR1 as DFQATT and CDR2 as SNEGSKA (reference sequence). The chain's CDR3 is CRAGLTSRNSPLHF. The DNA of the CDR3 is TGCAGAGCCGGCTTAACGTCACGTAATTCACCCCTCCACTTT.

The chain employs TRBV6-2 or TRBV6-3 and TRBJ1-2, with TRBD1 matching over 7 bases. CDR1 is MNHEY and CDR2 is SVGEGT in the germline V gene. The CDR3 length is 12 residues. J was trimmed by 4 bases and V by 8 bases; bases with no gene match: 4. The CDR3 DNA reads TGTGCCAGCCTCGGGACAGTCTATGGCTACACCTTC. Amino acids: CASLGTVYGYTF.

This chain uses TRBV20-1 with TRBJ2-1; D ambiguous. The DNA end is more similar to TRBJ2-7, so the J call may be wrong. CDR1 is DFQATT, CDR2 SNEGSKA, per germline (reference sequence). The CDR3 extends over 10 amino acids. CDR3 coding DNA: TGCAGTGCCATCAACAATGAGCAGTACTTC. Its protein is CSAINNEQYF.

The chain combines TRBV20-1 with TRBJ2-1, with 9 bases matching TRBD2. Losses at the gene ends were 2 bases for V and 6 bases for J; bases not matched to a gene: 5. CDR1 is DFQATT and CDR2 is SNEGSKA in the germline V gene (reference sequence). The CDR3 loop spans 14 amino acids. In nucleotides, the CDR3 is TGCAGTGCTAGATCCGGGACTAGCATCAATGAGCAGTTCTTC. Amino acid sequence: CSARSGTSINEQFF.

The rearrangement joins TRBV12-3 or TRBV12-4 to TRBJ2-5, with D perhaps TRBD2 (5 bases). V dropped 6 bases and J dropped 3 bases, with 14 bases sitting between them. CDR3 length: 14 amino acids. In DNA form, the CDR3 reads TGTGCCAGCAGCCTCGGACGGGATAAAGAGACCCAGTACTTC. This gives the protein CASSLGRDKETQYF.

V and J are TRBV5-1 and TRBJ2-4; a possible D gene is TRBD1 (6 bases). CDR3 length: 14 amino acids. Trimming took 5 bases from V and 13 from J, leaving 22 bases between them. CDR1 is SGHRS and CDR2 is YFSETQ in the germline V gene. The CDR3 sequence is CASRLGTHSYGQYF. CDR3 nucleotides: TGCGCCAGCAGGCTCGGGACACACTCCTACGGGCAGTACTTC.

J is TRBJ2-7 and V is TRBV20-1; TRBD2 is a possible D gene (6 bases). Germline lookup yields CDR1 DFQATT and CDR2 SNEGSKA (reference sequence). CDR3 length: 15 residues. V shed 0 bases and J shed 1 base, with 13 bases lying between them. CDR3 DNA sequence: TGCAGTGCTAGAGACGTACCGGGAGCATCCTACGAGCAGTACTTC. This codes for CSARDVPGASYEQYF.

This clonotype has a handful of counts. The J gene is TRBJ2-5, the V gene TRBV27, with TRBD2 matching over 11 bases. The trim removed 5 bases at V and 11 bases at J, leaving 19 bases unmatched. The germline gives CDR1 MNHEY, CDR2 SMNVEV (reference sequence). This CDR3 spans 17 amino acids. CDR3 nucleotides: TGTGCCAGCAGTACTAGCGGGAGTCCCCAAACACCGCGGGAGCAGTACTTC. This sequence encodes CASSTSGSPQTPREQYF.

This clonotype came up a few times. This chain uses TRBV29-1 with TRBJ2-7, with 9 nucleotides matching TRBD1. Trimming removed 6 bases from V and 2 bases from J; junction bases left unmatched: 8. This CDR3 has 14 amino acids. Germline lookup yields CDR1 SQVTM and CDR2 ANQGSEA. The CDR3 reads CSVAPRQGAYEQYF. CDR3 nucleotide sequence: TGCAGCGTGGCTCCTCGACAGGGGGCCTACGAGCAGTACTTC.

This sequence joins TRBV14 and TRBJ2-1, with D possibly TRBD1 on 6 matching bases. The V gene lost 0 bases and the J gene lost 3 bases, with 18 bases spanning the gap. The germline CDR1 and CDR2 sequences are SGHDN and FVKESK. This CDR3 region has 18 residues. DNA of the CDR3: TGTGCCAGCAGCCAAGAGCAGGGGTTAGGGTCGTACTACAATGAGCAGTTCTTC. It encodes CASSQEQGLGSYYNEQFF. Filled out from reference TRBV14 and TRBJ2-1, the complete variable domain reads EAGVTQFPSHSVIEKGQTVTLRCDPISGHDNLYWYRRVMGKEIKFLLHFVKESKQDESGMPNNRFLAERTGGTYSTLKVQPAELEDSGVYFCASSQEQGLGSYYNEQFFGPGTRLTVL.

This clonotype showed up just a few times. The chain carries TRBV7-2 and TRBJ2-7; D possibly corresponds to TRBD2 (5 bases). CDR1 and CDR2 from the germline V gene are SGHTA and FQGNSA. The CDR3 length is 13 residues. Trimming took off 0 bases at V and 7 bases at J, with 10 bases between the two ends. CDR3 in amino acids: CASSLAYSVEQYF. Written as DNA, the CDR3 is TGTGCCAGCAGCTTAGCCTATAGCGTTGAGCAGTACTTC. The full variable domain, in which reference TRBV7-2 and TRBJ2-7 provide the parts outside the CDR3, is GAGVSQSPSNKVTEKGKDVELRCDPISGHTALYWYRQSLGQGLEFLIYFQGNSAPDKSGLPSDRFSAERTGGSVSTLTIQRTQQEDSAVYLCASSLAYSVEQYFGPGTRLTVT.

This clonotype occurred a few times. The chain carries TRBV24-1 and TRBJ2-1; D is unclear. The CDR3 totals 11 residues. The germline V gene has CDR1 KGHDR and CDR2 SFDVKD. The ends were cut back, 7 bases at V and 2 bases at J, with 2 bases in the middle. The DNA for the CDR3 is TGTGCCACCAGGGCCTACAATGAGCAGTTCTTC. Protein: CATRAYNEQFF.

This clonotype came up once. This sequence joins TRBV27 and TRBJ1-2; TRBD1 aligns across 8 bases. Germline V gene data show CDR1 as MNHEY and CDR2 as SMNVEV (reference sequence). The CDR3 runs to 15 residues. V lost 3 bases to trimming and J lost 6 bases; unmatched junction nucleotides: 9. CDR3 amino acids: CASSFRIDRGNGYTF. As DNA, the CDR3 is TGTGCCAGCAGTTTCCGTATCGACAGGGGTAATGGCTACACCTTC.

The chain couples TRBV7-3 to TRBJ2-3; D is possibly TRBD1 or TRBD2 (5 bases each). CDR3 size: 13 residues. V dropped 6 bases and J dropped 3 bases, with 10 bases sitting between them. Germline V lookup: CDR1 SGHTA, CDR2 FQGTGA. The chain's CDR3 is CASRVGPTDTQYF. CDR3 DNA sequence: TGTGCCAGCAGGGTGGGACCTACAGATACGCAGTATTTT.

This clonotype was recorded only once. V is TRBV7-2 and J is TRBJ2-3, with TRBD2 as a possible D gene (5 bases). The V gene's germline CDR1 is SGHTA and CDR2 FQGNSA. V shed 2 bases and J shed 2 bases, with 11 bases lying between them. This CDR3 has 15 residues. The CDR3 protein is CASSLQAANTDTQYF. Here the CDR3 DNA reads TGTGCCAGCAGCTTACAAGCGGCAAACACAGATACGCAGTATTTT. The full variable domain, in which reference TRBV7-2 and TRBJ2-3 provide the parts outside the CDR3, is GAGVSQSPSNKVTEKGKDVELRCDPISGHTALYWYRQSLGQGLEFLIYFQGNSAPDKSGLPSDRFSAERTGGSVSTLTIQRTQQEDSAVYLCASSLQAANTDTQYFGPGTRLTVL.

V usage is TRBV9 and J usage is TRBJ2-1; 10 bases map to TRBD2. V shed 1 base, J shed 6 bases, and the junction held 7 bases outside the gene matches. Germline values: CDR1 SGDLS, CDR2 YYNGEE. The CDR3 is 16 residues long. In nucleotides, the CDR3 is TGTGCCAGCAGCGTAACCAGCGGGGGGGCTGGCAATGAGCAGTTCTTC. Encoded protein: CASSVTSGGAGNEQFF.